This T cell receptor (beta chain) was obtained from a study of identical twins. MiXCR was run by TCRdb on the 5' RACE reads, yielding one entry per CDR3 protein. The table includes about 690,000 distinct CDR3 sequences, 21% detected once. Germline-derived CDR1 and CDR2 are GTSNPN and SVGIG (reference sequence). This CDR3 comprises 11 residues. The V end lost 4 bases, the J end lost 5 bases, and 9 bases lay between the germline ends. These same data were also listed under a study on T cells expressing NK-cell markers. From that paper: Dominant NKG2C+ clonotype frequencies of roughly 1.0-7.5% of CD8+ T cells were measured in over five donors.

Sequenced material: PBMCs. The source of this sequence is a woman aged 18-29 years in good health. The V gene is TRBV30, the J gene TRBJ2-7; no reliable D call. CDR3 nucleotide sequence: TGTGCCTGGACGGCCTACCACGAGCAGTACTTC. It specifies CAWTAYHEQYF. The full variable domain, completed using reference TRBV30 and TRBJ2-7, is SQTIHQWPATLVQPVGSPLSLECTVEGTSNPNLYWYRQAAGRGLQLLFYSVGIGQISSEVPQNLSASRPQDRQFILSSKKLLLSDSGFYLCAWTAYHEQYFGPGTRLTVT.